The next 19 T cell receptor beta chains were all read from a single sample in a study of shared clonotypes between healthy human individuals. TCRdb's copy holds only in-frame clones and misses some; the assay was immunoSEQ multiplex PCR. The sample has millions of clones, approximately 95% seen once. CD45RO negativity and positive selection for CCR7 defined naive CD8 cells, a population that excluded terminally differentiated effector memory CD45RA+ cells. The specimen sequenced was naive CD8+ T cells sorted from blood. The origin of the receptors is a man aged 18 to 30 in good health.

A note on this clone: This sample also contains other DNA sequences that code for the same CDR3. The V gene is TRBV2, the J gene TRBJ2-7, with TRBD2 identical over 7 bases. The CDR3 loop spans 14 amino acids. Germline V lookup: CDR1 SNHLY, CDR2 FYNNEI. The junction had 5 bases not matched to a gene; V was cut back by 4 bases and J by 2 bases. CDR3 nucleotide sequence: TGTGCCAGCAGTGTGGCGGGAGTCACCTACGAGCAGTACTTC. The encoded protein is CASSVAGVTYEQYF. Drawing the rest from reference TRBV2 and TRBJ2-7, the complete variable domain is EPEVTQTPSHQVTQMGQEVILRCVPISNHLYFYWYRQILGQKVEFLVSFYNNEISEKSEIFDDQFSVERPDGSNFTLKIRSTKLEDSAMYFCASSVAGVTYEQYFGPGTRLTVT.

With respect to this clone: Other nucleotide sequences in the sample specify the same CDR3. The rearrangement uses TRBV7-9 and TRBJ2-7; D remains ambiguous. The CDR3 has 11 amino acids. Trimming removed 5 bases from V and 4 bases from J, with 6 bases in between. Germline lookup yields CDR1 SEHNR and CDR2 FQNEAQ (reference sequence). CDR3 in amino acids: CASSLEYEQYF. The CDR3, as DNA: TGTGCCAGCAGCCTTGAGTACGAGCAGTACTTC. The variable domain in full, with the rest retrieved from reference TRBV7-9 and TRBJ2-7, is DTGVSQNPRHKITKRGQNVTFRCDPISEHNRLYWYRQTLGQGPEFLTYFQNEAQLEKSRLLSDRFSAERPKGSFSTLEIQRTEQGDSAMYLCASSLEYEQYFGPGTRLTVT.

Concerning this clone itself: Other DNA sequences in this sample translate to the same CDR3. This chain joins TRBV28 and TRBJ2-1, with D perhaps matching TRBD2 (5 bases). The ends were cut back, 2 bases at V and 4 bases at J, with 9 bases in the middle. The V gene's germline CDR1 is MDHEN and CDR2 SYDVKM. The CDR3 loop spans 14 amino acids. The CDR3 DNA reads TGTGCCAGCAGTTTACGAGGGCCGTACAATGAGCAGTTCTTC. It codes for CASSLRGPYNEQFF.

This clone appeared a few times. The J gene is TRBJ1-2, the V gene TRBV6-5, with D tentatively TRBD1 (5 bases). The CDR3 runs to 11 residues. The ends were cut back, 5 bases at V and 5 bases at J, with 6 bases in the middle. In germline, CDR1 is MNHEY, CDR2 SVGAGI. For the CDR3, the DNA is TGTGCCAGCAGTGAGGGGTATGGCTACACCTTC. This translates into CASSEGYGYTF.

For this clone: Other DNA sequences in the sample encode the same CDR3. The CDR3 region is CASSLGGLAGSTDTQYF. The CDR3 region has the DNA TGTGCCAGCAGCTTAGGGGGGTTGGCAGGTAGCACAGATACGCAGTATTTT. The chain carries TRBV7-9 and TRBJ2-3; D tentatively reads TRBD1 or TRBD2 (5 bases each). The V gene lost 1 base and the J gene lost 0 bases, with 14 bases spanning the gap. Germline assignment: CDR1 SEHNR and CDR2 FQNEAQ (reference sequence). The CDR3 is 17 amino acids.

In its sample, this clone was seen once. This chain joins TRBV5-4 and TRBJ2-7; TRBD1 is a possible D gene (6 bases). The CDR3 totals 14 residues. CDR1 SGHNT and CDR2 YYREEE come from the germline V gene (reference sequence). With 7 bases removed from V and 2 bases from J, the gap between germline ends came to 16 bases. The CDR3 coding sequence is TGTGCCAGCTCCTCGCCGGGACATGCCTACGAGCAGTACTTC. Residues: CASSSPGHAYEQYF.

This clone was seen a single time. The chain employs TRBV10-1 and TRBJ2-1; no firm D call. Germline loops: CDR1 WNHNN, CDR2 SYGVQD (reference sequence). The V gene lost 3 bases and the J gene lost 2 bases, with 8 bases spanning the gap. The CDR3 runs to 14 residues. The CDR3 nucleotides are TGCGCCAGCAGTGAAGATGGGACCTACAATGAGCAGTTCTTC. It is translated as CASSEDGTYNEQFF.

The rearrangement links TRBV27 to TRBJ2-5, with D uncertain. Trimming removed 1 base at V and 5 bases at J, with 5 bases between. Germline CDR1 MNHEY, CDR2 SMNVEV (reference sequence). This CDR3 has 12 residues. The CDR3 DNA reads as TGTGCCAGCAGTTTATACGGGGAGACCCAGTACTTC. This gives the protein CASSLYGETQYF.

This clone has just one count. The genes are TRBV19 and TRBJ1-2; 7 bases match TRBD1. The CDR3 has 13 residues. Germline loops: CDR1 LNHDA, CDR2 SQIVND (reference sequence). V was pared by 5 bases and J by 8 bases, with 8 bases of the junction left unmatched. CDR3 protein: CASSWDRLGGYTF. As DNA, the CDR3 is TGTGCCAGTAGTTGGGACAGACTCGGGGGCTACACCTTC. The variable domain in full, with the rest retrieved from reference TRBV19 and TRBJ1-2, is DGGITQSPKYLFRKEGQNVTLSCEQNLNHDAMYWYRQDPGQGLRLIYYSQIVNDFQKGDIAEGYSVSREKKESFPLTVTSAQKNPTAFYLCASSWDRLGGYTFGSGTRLTVV.

The V gene is TRBV2, the J gene TRBJ2-7; 11 bases are shared with TRBD1. In germline, CDR1 is SNHLY, CDR2 FYNNEI. The junction had 2 bases not matched to a gene; V was cut back by 6 bases and J by 7 bases. The CDR3 contains 12 residues. The CDR3, as DNA: TGTGCCAGCAGGGACAGGGGGCATGAGCAGTACTTC. It yields the protein CASRDRGHEQYF.

The chain links TRBV4-3 to TRBJ2-7; maybe TRBD1 (6 bases). Germline V gene lookup returns CDR1 LGHNA and CDR2 YSLEER. V lost 0 bases and J 2 bases, leaving 14 bases between the germline ends. This CDR3 comprises 16 residues. This chain's CDR3 is CASSQDGTGSPYEQYF. In DNA, the CDR3 is TGCGCCAGCAGCCAAGATGGAACAGGGAGTCCCTACGAGCAGTACTTC.

The rearrangement joins TRBV4-1 to TRBJ2-4, with D possibly being TRBD1 (8 bases). CDR3 length equals 17 residues. Trimming shortened V by 0 bases and J by 5 bases, and 17 bases separated the two germline ends. Germline values: CDR1 MGHRA, CDR2 YSYEKL. The CDR3 DNA is TGCGCCAGCAGCCAAGAGGAGGACAGGGAGGGTGAAAACATTCAGTACTTC. Amino acids: CASSQEEDREGENIQYF.

The V gene is TRBV27, the J gene TRBJ1-2; TRBD1 agrees at 10 bases. CDR3 length: 14 amino acids. Germline V gene data show CDR1 as MNHEY and CDR2 as SMNVEV (reference sequence). With V trimmed by 7 bases and J by 5 bases, 7 bases remained unmatched. CDR3 sequence: CASKRQGAGYGYTF. CDR3 DNA sequence: TGTGCCAGCAAGCGACAGGGGGCAGGGTATGGCTACACCTTC.

The chain is built from TRBV7-6 and TRBJ2-7; no definite D call. Germline V lookup: CDR1 SGHVS, CDR2 FNYEAQ. The CDR3 length is 14 residues. V dropped 4 bases and J dropped 0 bases, with 10 bases sitting between them. CDR3 amino acids: CASSSDFFSYEQYF. The CDR3, as DNA: TGTGCCAGCAGCTCAGATTTTTTCTCCTACGAGCAGTACTTC.

This chain links TRBV7-8 with TRBJ2-1; tentative D call: TRBD2 (5 bases). Germline-derived CDR1 and CDR2 are SGHVS and FQNEAQ. The V end was cut by 4 bases, the J end by 1 base, with 14 bases between. The CDR3 consists of 16 residues. CDR3 residues: CASSYAEGISYNEQFF. The CDR3 region has the DNA TGTGCCAGCAGCTATGCCGAGGGAATTTCCTACAATGAGCAGTTCTTC. The complete variable domain, with remaining parts taken from reference TRBV7-8 and TRBJ2-1, reads GAGVSQSPRYKVAKRGQDVALRCDPISGHVSLFWYQQALGQGPEFLTYFQNEAQLDKSGLPSDRFFAERPEGSVSTLKIQRTQQEDSAVYLCASSYAEGISYNEQFFGPGTRLTVL.

The V gene is TRBV27, the J gene TRBJ2-1; D perhaps matches TRBD2 (5 bases). CDR3 length: 13 amino acids. V lost 5 bases to trimming and J lost 4 bases, with 9 bases between them. Germline CDR1 MNHEY, CDR2 SMNVEV (reference sequence). CDR3 nucleotides: TGTGCCAGCAGTATGGACTTGTACAATGAGCAGTTCTTC. It codes for CASSMDLYNEQFF.

The chain couples TRBV10-2 to TRBJ2-1; 8 nucleotides align to TRBD2. The CDR3 has 16 amino acids. The V segment lost 3 bases and the J segment 3 bases; nucleotides outside the gene matches: 7. Germline CDR1 reads WSHSY; CDR2 reads SAAADI. The chain's CDR3 is CASSDPAGVLYNEQFF. The CDR3 DNA sequence: TGCGCCAGCAGTGACCCAGCGGGGGTGCTCTACAATGAGCAGTTCTTC.

The chain combines TRBV21-1 with TRBJ1-2; TRBD1 is the table's D call, not checked against the DNA. TRBV21-1 is a listed pseudogene. The CDR3 sequence is 16 residues long. CDR3 bases: TGTGCCAGCAGCAAAGCCCCGCAGGGGCCTAACTATGGCTACACCTTC. It encodes CASSKAPQGPNYGYTF.

The chain is built from TRBV5-6 and TRBJ2-7; D perhaps matches TRBD1 (7 bases). The V end was cut by 0 bases, the J end by 2 bases, with 12 bases between. This CDR3 is 15 amino acids long. Germline V gives CDR1 SGHDT, CDR2 YYEEEE. The CDR3 DNA follows: TGTGCCAGCAGCTTGGTGGCAGGGGGGACCTACGAGCAGTACTTC. It encodes CASSLVAGGTYEQYF.